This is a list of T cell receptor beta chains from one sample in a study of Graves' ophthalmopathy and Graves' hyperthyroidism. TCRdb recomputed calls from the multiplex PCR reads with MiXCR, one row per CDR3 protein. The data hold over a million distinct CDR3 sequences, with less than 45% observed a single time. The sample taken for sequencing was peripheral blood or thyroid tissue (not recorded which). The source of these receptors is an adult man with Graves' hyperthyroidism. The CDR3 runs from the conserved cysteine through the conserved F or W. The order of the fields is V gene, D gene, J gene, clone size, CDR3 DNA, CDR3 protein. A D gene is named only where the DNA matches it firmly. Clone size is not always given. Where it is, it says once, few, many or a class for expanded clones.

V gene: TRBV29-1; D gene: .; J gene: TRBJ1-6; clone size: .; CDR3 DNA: TGCAGCGTAGCGCCACAGGGAAACTCACCCCTCCACTTT; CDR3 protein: CSVAPQGNSPLHF
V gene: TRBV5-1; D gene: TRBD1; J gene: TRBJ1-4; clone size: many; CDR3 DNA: TGCGCCAGCAGCCCGAGGAGGGACAGGGAGAATGAAAAACTGTTTTTT; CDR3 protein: CASSPRRDRENEKLFF
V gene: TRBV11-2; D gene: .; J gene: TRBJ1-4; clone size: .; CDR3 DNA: TGTGCCAGCAGCTTAGGTTCCCAGGGTGCTAATGAAAAACTGTTTTTT; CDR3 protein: CASSLGSQGANEKLFF
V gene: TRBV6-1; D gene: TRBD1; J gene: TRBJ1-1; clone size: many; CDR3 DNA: TGTGCCAGCAGTGAAGAAGGCAGGGGGGACATGAACACTGAAGCTTTCTTT; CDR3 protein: CASSEEGRGDMNTEAFF
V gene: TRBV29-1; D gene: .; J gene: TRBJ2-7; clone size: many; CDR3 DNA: TGCAGCGTTGCTGTAGGGGTCTACGAGCAGTACTTC; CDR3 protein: CSVAVGVYEQYF
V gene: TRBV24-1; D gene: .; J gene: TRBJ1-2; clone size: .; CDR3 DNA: TGTGCCACGTCCCTAGGGGGGGGCGCCTATGGCTACACCTTC; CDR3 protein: CATSLGGGAYGYTF
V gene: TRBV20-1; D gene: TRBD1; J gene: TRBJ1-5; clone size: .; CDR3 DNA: TGCAGTGTAGACAGGGTTGATCAGCCCCAGCATTTT; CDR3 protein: CSVDRVDQPQHF
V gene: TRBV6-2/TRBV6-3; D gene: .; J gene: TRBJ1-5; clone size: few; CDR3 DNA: TGTGCCAGCAGTTACTCGAAATCGAGCCCCCAGCATTTT; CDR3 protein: CASSYSKSSPQHF
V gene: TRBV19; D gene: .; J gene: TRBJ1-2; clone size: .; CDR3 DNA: TGTGCCAGTAACCCAGGGACCTATGGCTACACCTTC; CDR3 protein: CASNPGTYGYTF
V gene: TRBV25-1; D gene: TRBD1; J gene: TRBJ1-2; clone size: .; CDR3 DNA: TGTGCCAGCAGTGAAGGGGGACAGGGGGGGTCTAACTATGGCTACACCTTC; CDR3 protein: CASSEGGQGGSNYGYTF
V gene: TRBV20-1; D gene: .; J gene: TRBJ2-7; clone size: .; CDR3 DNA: TGCAGTGCTGGTGGGGTCGGGACATCCTCCTACGAGCAGTACTTC; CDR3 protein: CSAGGVGTSSYEQYF
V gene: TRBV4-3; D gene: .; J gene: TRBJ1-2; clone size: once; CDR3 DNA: TGCGCCAGCAGCCAAGATAGGGGCGCTCCCTATGGCCACACCTTC; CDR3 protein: CASSQDRGAPYGHTF
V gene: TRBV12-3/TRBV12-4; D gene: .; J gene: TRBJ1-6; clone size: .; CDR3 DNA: TGTGCCAGCAGTTTGCAGTACAATTCACCCCTCCACTTT; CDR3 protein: CASSLQYNSPLHF
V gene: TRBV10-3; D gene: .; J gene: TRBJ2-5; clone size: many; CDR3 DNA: TGTGCCATCAGTGGATCGTCAGGGAGGGGGGGTTTCGAGACCCAGTACTTC; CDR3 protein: CAISGSSGRGGFETQYF
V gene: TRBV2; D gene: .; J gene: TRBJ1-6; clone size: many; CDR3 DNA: TGTGCCAGCAGTGACGGAGGGGGGTCACCCCTCCACTTT; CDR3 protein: CASSDGGGSPLHF
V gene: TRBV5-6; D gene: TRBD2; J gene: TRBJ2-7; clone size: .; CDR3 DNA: TGTGCCAGCAGCTCGTGGGGAGCGGGGGGTACCTACGAGCAGTACTTC; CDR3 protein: CASSSWGAGGTYEQYF
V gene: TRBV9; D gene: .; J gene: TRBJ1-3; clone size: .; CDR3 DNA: TGTGCCAGCAGCCCAGGGGATCCCGGAAACACCATATATTTT; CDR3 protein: CASSPGDPGNTIYF
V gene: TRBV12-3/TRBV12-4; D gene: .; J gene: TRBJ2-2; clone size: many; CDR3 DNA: TGTGCCAGCGCAGAGGGGTTCGCCGGGGAGCTGTTTTTT; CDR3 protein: CASAEGFAGELFF
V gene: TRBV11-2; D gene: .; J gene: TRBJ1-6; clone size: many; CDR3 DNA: TGTGCCAGCAGTCACGACAGCTCTAATTCACCCCTCCACTTT; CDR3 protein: CASSHDSSNSPLHF
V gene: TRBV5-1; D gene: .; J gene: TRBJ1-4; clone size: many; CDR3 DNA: TGCGCCAGCAGCAAGGACGGACAGAATGAAAAACTGTTTTTT; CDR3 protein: CASSKDGQNEKLFF
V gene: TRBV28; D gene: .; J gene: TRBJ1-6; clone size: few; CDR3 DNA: TGTGCCAGCAAGTACGGGGGGACACCCCTCCACTTT; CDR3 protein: CASKYGGTPLHF
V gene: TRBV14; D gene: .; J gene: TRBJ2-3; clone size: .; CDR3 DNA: TGTGCCAGCAGGGGTCCTAGCACAGATACGCAGTATTTT; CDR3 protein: CASRGPSTDTQYF
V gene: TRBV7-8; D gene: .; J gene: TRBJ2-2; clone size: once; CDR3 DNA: TGTGCCAGCAGCTTAGGGACCCTCCTCACCGGGGAGCTGTTTTTT; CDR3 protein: CASSLGTLLTGELFF
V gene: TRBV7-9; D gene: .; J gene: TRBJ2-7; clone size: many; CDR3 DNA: TGTGCCAGCAGCTTAGTAGCGAGGGAGCAGTACTTC; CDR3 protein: CASSLVAREQYF
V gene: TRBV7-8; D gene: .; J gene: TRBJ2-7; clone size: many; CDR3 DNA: TGTGCCAGCAGCTTAGCCTCCGGGACTTTCGACGAGCAGTACTTC; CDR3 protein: CASSLASGTFDEQYF
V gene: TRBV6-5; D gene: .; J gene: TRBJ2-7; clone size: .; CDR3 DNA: TGTGCCAGCAGTAGAGGGGGTTTTGAACGCGAGCAGTACTTC; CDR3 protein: CASSRGGFEREQYF
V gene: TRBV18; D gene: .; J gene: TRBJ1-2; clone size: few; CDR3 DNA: TGTGCCAGCTCACTCGCGACATCTTACTATGGCTACACCTTC; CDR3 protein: CASSLATSYYGYTF
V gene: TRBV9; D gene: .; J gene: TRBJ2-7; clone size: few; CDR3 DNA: TGTGCCAGCAGCGTAGTGGAGAATTACGAGCAGTACTTC; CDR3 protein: CASSVVENYEQYF
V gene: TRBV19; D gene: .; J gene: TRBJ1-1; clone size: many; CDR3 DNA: TGTGCCAGTAGTATTAGGGGCACCAGGGAGACTGAAGCTTTCTTT; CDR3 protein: CASSIRGTRETEAFF
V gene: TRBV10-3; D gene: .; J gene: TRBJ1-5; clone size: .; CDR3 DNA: TGTGCCATCAGTGGAGGGGTGATGCAGCCCCAGCATTTT; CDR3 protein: CAISGGVMQPQHF
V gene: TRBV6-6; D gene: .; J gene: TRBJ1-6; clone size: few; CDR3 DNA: TGTGCCAGCACTTACGGTCTGTTCGGTTCACCCCTCCACTTT; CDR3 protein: CASTYGLFGSPLHF
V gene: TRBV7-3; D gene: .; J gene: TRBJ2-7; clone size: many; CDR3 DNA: TGTGCCAGCAGCTCTCAAGACCCGCCCTACGAGCAGTACTTC; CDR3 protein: CASSSQDPPYEQYF
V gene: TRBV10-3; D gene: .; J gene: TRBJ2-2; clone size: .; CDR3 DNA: TGTGCCATCAGTGATGAAGACAGACTCGGGGAGCTGTTTTTT; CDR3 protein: CAISDEDRLGELFF
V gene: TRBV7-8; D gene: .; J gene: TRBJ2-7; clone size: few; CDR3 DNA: TGTGCCAGCAGCTACGGGGACCGTCCCGGGTACGAGCAGTACTTC; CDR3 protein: CASSYGDRPGYEQYF
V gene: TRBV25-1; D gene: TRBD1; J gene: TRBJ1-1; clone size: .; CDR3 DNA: TGTGCCAGTGTGGACAGGGGGTTTCCTGAAGCTTTCTTT; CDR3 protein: CASVDRGFPEAFF
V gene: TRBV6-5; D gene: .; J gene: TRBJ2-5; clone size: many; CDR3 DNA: TGTGCCAGCAGTGCCATGGGGGAGGCGGAGACCCAGTACTTC; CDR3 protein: CASSAMGEAETQYF
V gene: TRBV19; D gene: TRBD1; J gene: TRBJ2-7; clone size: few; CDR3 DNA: TGTGCCAGTAGTACCCGGGACAGTTTCTATTACGAGCAGTACTTC; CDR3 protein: CASSTRDSFYYEQYF
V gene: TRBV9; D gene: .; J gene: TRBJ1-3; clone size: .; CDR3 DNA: TGTGCCAGCAGCGTTGAACCCCGGGGTTCTGGAAACACCATATATTTT; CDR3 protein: CASSVEPRGSGNTIYF
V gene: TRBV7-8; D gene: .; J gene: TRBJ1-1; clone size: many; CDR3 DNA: TGTGCCAGCAGCTTAGTGGGGATGTTGAACACTGAAGCTTTCTTT; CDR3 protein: CASSLVGMLNTEAFF
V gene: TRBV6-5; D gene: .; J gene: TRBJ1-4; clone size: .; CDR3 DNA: TGTGCCAGCAGTTACGATTTTCGGGCAACGGAAAATGAAAAACTGTTTTTT; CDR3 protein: CASSYDFRATENEKLFF
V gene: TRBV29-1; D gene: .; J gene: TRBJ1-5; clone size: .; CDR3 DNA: TGCAGCGTTGCGGGGACCAATGACTTGCAGCCCCAGCATTTT; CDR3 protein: CSVAGTNDLQPQHF
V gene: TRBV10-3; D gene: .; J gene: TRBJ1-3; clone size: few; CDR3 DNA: TGTGCCAGCAGTGAGCCAGGGCCAGGAGGAAACACCATATATTTT; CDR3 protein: CASSEPGPGGNTIYF